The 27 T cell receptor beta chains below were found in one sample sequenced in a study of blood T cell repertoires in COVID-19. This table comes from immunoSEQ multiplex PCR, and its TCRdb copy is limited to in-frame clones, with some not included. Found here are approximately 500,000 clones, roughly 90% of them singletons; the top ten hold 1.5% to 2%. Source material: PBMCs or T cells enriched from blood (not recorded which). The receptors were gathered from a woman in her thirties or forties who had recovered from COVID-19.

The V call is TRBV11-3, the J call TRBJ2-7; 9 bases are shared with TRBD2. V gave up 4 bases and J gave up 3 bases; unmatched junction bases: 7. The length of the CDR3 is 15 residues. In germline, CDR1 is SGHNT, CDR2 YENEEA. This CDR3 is CASSSKREDFYEQYF. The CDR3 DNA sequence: TGTGCCAGCAGCTCTAAGCGGGAGGACTTCTACGAGCAGTACTTC.

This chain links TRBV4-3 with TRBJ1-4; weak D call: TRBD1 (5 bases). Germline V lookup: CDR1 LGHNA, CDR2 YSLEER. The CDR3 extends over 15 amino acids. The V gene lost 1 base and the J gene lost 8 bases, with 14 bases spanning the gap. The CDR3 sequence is CASSQGSGVKEKLFF. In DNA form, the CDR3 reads TGCGCCAGCAGCCAAGGTTCGGGGGTTAAAGAAAAACTGTTTTTT.

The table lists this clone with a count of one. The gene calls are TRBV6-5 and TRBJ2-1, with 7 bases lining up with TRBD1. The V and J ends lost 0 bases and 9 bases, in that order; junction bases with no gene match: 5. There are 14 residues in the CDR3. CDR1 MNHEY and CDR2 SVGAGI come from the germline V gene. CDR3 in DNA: TGTGCCAGCAGTTACTCGGCGTACAGGGGTGAGCAGTTCTTC. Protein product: CASSYSAYRGEQFF.

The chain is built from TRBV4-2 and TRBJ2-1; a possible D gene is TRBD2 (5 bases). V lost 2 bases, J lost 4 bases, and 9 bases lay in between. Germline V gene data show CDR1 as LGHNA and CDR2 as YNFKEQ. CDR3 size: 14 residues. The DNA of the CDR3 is TGTGCCAGCAGCCAATCGGGCGGGTACAATGAGCAGTTCTTC. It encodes CASSQSGGYNEQFF.

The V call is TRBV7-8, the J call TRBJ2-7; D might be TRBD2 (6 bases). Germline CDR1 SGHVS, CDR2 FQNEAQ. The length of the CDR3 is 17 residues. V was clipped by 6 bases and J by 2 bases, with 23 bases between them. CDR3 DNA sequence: TGTGCCAGCAGATTCGGTGGTGGTCTAGCGAATCCCTACGAGCAGTACTTC. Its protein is CASRFGGGLANPYEQYF.

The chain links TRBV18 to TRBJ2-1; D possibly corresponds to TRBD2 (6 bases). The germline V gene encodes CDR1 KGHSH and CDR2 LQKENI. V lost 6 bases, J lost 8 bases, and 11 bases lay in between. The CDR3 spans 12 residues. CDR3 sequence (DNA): TGTGCCAGCTCCCCAGCTAGCGATGAGCAGTTCTTC. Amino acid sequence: CASSPASDEQFF.

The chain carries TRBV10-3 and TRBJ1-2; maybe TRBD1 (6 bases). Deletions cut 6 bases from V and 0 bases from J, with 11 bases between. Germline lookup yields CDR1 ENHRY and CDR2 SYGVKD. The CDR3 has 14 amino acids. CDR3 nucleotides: TGTGCCATCAGATCGACAGGAGCTAACTATGGCTACACCTTC. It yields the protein CAIRSTGANYGYTF.

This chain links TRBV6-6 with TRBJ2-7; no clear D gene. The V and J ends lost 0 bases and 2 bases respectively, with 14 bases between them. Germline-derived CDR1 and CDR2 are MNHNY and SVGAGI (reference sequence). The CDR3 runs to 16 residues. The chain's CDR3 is CASSYSTKRRPYEQYF. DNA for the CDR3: TGTGCCAGCAGTTACTCAACGAAAAGGAGACCCTACGAGCAGTACTTC.

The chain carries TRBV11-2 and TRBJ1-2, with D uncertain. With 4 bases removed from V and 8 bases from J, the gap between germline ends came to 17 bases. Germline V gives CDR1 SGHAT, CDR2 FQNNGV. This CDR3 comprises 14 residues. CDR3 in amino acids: CASSSRYLSVGYTF. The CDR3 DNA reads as TGTGCCAGCAGCTCCCGTTATCTTAGCGTGGGCTACACCTTC.

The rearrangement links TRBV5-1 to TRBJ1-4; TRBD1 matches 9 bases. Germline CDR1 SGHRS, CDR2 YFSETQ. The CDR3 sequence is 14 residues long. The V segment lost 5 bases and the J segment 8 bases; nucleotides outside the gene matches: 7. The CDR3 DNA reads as TGCGCCAGCAGAACCCACAGGGGGCAGGAAAAACTGTTTTTT. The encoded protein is CASRTHRGQEKLFF.

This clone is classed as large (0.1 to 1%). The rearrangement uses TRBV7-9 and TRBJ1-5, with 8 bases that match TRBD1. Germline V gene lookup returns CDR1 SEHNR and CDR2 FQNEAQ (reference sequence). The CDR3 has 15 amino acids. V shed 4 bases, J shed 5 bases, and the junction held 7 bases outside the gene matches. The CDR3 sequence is CASSSTSGGDQPQHF. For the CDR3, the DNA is TGTGCCAGCAGCTCCACCTCAGGGGGCGATCAGCCCCAGCATTTT.

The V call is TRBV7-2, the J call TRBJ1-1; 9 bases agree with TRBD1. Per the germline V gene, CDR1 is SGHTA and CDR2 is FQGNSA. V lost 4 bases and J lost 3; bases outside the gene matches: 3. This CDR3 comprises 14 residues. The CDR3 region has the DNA TGTGCCAGCAGCTGGACAGGGGTTGACACTGAAGCTTTCTTT. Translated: CASSWTGVDTEAFF.

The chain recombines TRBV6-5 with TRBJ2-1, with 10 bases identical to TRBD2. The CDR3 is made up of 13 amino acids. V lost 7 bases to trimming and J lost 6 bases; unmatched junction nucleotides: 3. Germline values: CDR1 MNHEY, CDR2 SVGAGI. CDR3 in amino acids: CASIGLAVNEQFF. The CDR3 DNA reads TGTGCCAGCATTGGACTAGCGGTCAATGAGCAGTTCTTC.

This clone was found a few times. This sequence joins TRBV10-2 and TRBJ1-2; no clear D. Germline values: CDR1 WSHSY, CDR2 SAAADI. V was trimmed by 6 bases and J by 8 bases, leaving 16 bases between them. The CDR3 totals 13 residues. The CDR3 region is CASRPGLLDGYTF. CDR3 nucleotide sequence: TGCGCCAGCAGACCTGGGCTCCTTGACGGCTACACCTTC.

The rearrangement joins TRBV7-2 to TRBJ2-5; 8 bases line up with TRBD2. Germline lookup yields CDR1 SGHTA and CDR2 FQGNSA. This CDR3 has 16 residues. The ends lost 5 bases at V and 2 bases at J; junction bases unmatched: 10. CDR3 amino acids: CASSGYYGRGQETQYF. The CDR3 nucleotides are TGTGCCAGCAGCGGCTATTACGGGAGGGGTCAAGAGACCCAGTACTTC.

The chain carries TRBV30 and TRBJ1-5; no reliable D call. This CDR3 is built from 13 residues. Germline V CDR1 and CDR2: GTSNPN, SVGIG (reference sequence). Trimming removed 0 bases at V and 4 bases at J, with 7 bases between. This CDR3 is CAWSVAQNQPQHF. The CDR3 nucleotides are TGTGCCTGGAGTGTAGCGCAGAATCAGCCCCAGCATTTT. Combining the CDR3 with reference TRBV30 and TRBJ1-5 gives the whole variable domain SQTIHQWPATLVQPVGSPLSLECTVEGTSNPNLYWYRQAAGRGLQLLFYSVGIGQISSEVPQNLSASRPQDRQFILSSKKLLLSDSGFYLCAWSVAQNQPQHFGDGTRLSIL.

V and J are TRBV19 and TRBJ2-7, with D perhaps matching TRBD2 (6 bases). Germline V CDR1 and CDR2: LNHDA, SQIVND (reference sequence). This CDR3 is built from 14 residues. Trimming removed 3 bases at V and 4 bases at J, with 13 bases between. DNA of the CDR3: TGTGCCAGTAGTATGGGGGGAGCGCCGTACGAGCAGTACTTC. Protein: CASSMGGAPYEQYF. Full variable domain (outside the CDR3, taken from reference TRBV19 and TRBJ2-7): DGGITQSPKYLFRKEGQNVTLSCEQNLNHDAMYWYRQDPGQGLRLIYYSQIVNDFQKGDIAEGYSVSREKKESFPLTVTSAQKNPTAFYLCASSMGGAPYEQYFGPGTRLTVT.

The CDR3 region has the DNA TGTGCCAGCAGTGAACCCGGGACTAGCCAAGAGACCCAGTACTTC. Protein: CASSEPGTSQETQYF. The chain has TRBV25-1 and TRBJ2-5; 8 positions match TRBD2. The CDR3 consists of 15 residues. The ends lost 2 bases at V and 1 base at J; junction bases unmatched: 3. Germline loops: CDR1 MGHDK, CDR2 SYGVNS.

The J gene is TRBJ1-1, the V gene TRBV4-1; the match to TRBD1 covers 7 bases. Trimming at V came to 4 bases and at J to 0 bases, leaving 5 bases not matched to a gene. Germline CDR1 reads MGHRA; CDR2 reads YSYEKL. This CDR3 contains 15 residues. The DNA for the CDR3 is TGCGCCAGCAGCCTATACGGGACAGTGAACACTGAAGCTTTCTTT. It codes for CASSLYGTVNTEAFF.

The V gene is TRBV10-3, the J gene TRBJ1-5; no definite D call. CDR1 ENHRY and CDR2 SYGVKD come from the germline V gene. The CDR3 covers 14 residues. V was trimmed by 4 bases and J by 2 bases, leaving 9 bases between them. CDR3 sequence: CAISASSGNQPQHF. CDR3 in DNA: TGTGCCATCAGTGCCTCTTCCGGCAATCAGCCCCAGCATTTT.

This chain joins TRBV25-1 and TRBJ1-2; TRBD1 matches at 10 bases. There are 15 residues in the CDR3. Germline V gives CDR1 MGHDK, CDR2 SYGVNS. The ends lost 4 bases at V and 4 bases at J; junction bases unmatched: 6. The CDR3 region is CASSGRDRGPYGYTF. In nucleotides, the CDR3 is TGTGCCAGCAGTGGCCGGGACAGGGGACCCTATGGCTACACCTTC.

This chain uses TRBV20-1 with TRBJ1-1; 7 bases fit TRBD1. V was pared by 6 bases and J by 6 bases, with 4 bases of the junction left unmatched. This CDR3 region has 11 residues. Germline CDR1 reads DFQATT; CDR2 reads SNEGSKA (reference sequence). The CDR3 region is CSAAGTAEAFF. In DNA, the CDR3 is TGCAGTGCAGCCGGGACAGCTGAAGCTTTCTTT.

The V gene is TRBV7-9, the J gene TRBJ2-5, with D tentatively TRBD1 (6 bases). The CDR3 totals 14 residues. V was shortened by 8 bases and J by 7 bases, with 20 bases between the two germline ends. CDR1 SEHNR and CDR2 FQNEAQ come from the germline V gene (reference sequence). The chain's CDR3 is CASGVTGAARTQYF. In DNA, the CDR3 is TGTGCCAGCGGAGTGACAGGAGCCGCGCGGACCCAGTACTTC.

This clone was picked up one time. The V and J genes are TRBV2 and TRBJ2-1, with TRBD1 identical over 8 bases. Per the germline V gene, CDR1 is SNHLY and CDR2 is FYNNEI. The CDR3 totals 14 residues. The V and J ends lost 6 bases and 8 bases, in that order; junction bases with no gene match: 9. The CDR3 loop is CASSQGAGRDEQFF. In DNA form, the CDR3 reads TGTGCCAGCAGCCAGGGGGCAGGGAGAGATGAGCAGTTCTTC.

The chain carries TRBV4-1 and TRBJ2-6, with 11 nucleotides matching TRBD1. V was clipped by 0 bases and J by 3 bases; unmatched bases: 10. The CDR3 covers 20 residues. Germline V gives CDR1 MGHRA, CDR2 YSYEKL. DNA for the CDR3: TGCGCCAGCAGCCAAGATGGCCCCCGGACAGGGGGCTATGGGGCCAACGTCCTGACTTTC. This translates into CASSQDGPRTGGYGANVLTF.

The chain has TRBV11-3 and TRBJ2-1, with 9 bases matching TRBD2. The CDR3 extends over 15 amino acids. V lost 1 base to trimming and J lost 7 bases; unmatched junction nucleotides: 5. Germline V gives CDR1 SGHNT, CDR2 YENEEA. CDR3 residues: CASSLVSSGMNEQFF. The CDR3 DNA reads TGTGCCAGCAGCTTAGTTTCTAGCGGGATGAATGAGCAGTTCTTC. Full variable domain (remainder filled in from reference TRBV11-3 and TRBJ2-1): EAGVVQSPRYKIIEKKQPVAFWCNPISGHNTLYWYLQNLGQGPELLIRYENEEAVDDSQLPKDRFSAERLKGVDSTLKIQPAELGDSAVYLCASSLVSSGMNEQFFGPGTRLTVL.

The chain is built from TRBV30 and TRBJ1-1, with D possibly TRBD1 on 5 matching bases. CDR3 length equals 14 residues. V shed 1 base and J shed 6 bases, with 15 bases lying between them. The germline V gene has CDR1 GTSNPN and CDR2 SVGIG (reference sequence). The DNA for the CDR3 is TGTGCCTGGAGTGACGAAGACGGACAACCTGAAGCTTTCTTT. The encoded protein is CAWSDEDGQPEAFF.